One sample yielded the 25 T cell receptor beta chains listed below, sequenced in a study of tumor and adjacent non-tumor tissue in lung cancer. Three rounds of nested PCR, following a modified ARM-PCR protocol, produced the TCRbeta library. From the multiplex PCR reads, TCRdb called clonotypes with MiXCR, one entry per CDR3 protein. The repertoire has fewer than 90,000 distinct CDR3 sequences, roughly three quarters of them found once; the top ten carry less than 25%. No cell sorting was done before RNA was extracted from the tissue. The normal lung tissue was taken more than 3 cm from the tumor edge. What was sequenced was distant non-tumor lung tissue. The receptors come from a woman in her fifties or sixties with non-small cell lung cancer.

A note on this clonotype: In this CDR3 the conserved last residue, phenylalanine or tryptophan, is missing, so a read error is likely. The gene calls are TRBV5-6 and TRBJ2-1; TRBD2 matches at 7 bases. The germline V gene has CDR1 SGHDT and CDR2 YYEEEE. The CDR3 is 16 amino acids. The trim removed 7 bases at V and 2 bases at J, leaving 12 bases unmatched. The CDR3 DNA reads as TGTGCCAGCTGCCTTAGGGGCGGGAGAACCTACAATGAGCAGTTCTTA. Its protein product is CASCLRGGRTYNEQFL.

The chain uses TRBV5-1 and TRBJ1-1; maybe TRBD1 (5 bases). This CDR3 has 16 residues. Germline assignment: CDR1 SGHRS and CDR2 YFSETQ. Between the trimmed V and J ends, which lost 2 bases and 3 bases, there was a span of 17 bases. The CDR3: CASSFGHGVGDTEAFF. CDR3 DNA sequence: TGCGCCAGCAGCTTTGGACACGGGGTGGGAGACACTGAAGCTTTCTTT. The full variable domain, with the rest looked up from reference TRBV5-1 and TRBJ1-1, is KAGVTQTPRYLIKTRGQQVTLSCSPISGHRSVSWYQQTPGQGLQFLFEYFSETQRNKGNFPGRFSGRQFSNSRSEMNVSTLELGDSALYLCASSFGHGVGDTEAFFGQGTRLTVV.

This sequence joins TRBV5-4 and TRBJ2-3; D gene uncertain. Germline V lookup: CDR1 SGHNT, CDR2 YYREEE (reference sequence). The CDR3 runs to 15 residues. The ends were cut back, 4 bases at V and 13 bases at J, with 25 bases in the middle. The CDR3 DNA is TGTGCCAGCAGCCAATTCGGAATAGATGGAGATATGAAGTATTTT. Translated: CASSQFGIDGDMKYF.

This clonotype is medium-sized (0.01 to 0.1%) in the sample. J is TRBJ2-3 and V is TRBV6-5; 13 bases are shared with TRBD2. From germline, CDR1 is MNHEY and CDR2 SVGAGI. The trim removed 3 bases at V and 7 bases at J, leaving 7 bases unmatched. This CDR3 region has 16 residues. The CDR3 sequence is CASSYRTSGSSNTQYF. The DNA for the CDR3 is TGTGCCAGCAGTTATCGGACTAGCGGGAGTAGTAATACGCAGTATTTT.

With respect to this clonotype: An end of the junction differs from the germline gene, which may be a read error. The rearrangement uses TRBV20-1 and TRBJ2-3; the D gene is possibly TRBD2 (5 bases). Germline CDR1 and CDR2: DFQATT and SNEGSKA (reference sequence). The CDR3 is 16 residues long. The CDR3 sequence is CSASLSSSWPTDTQYF. CDR3 DNA: TGCAGTGCTAGTTTGTCTAGCTCCTGGCCAACAGATACGCAATATTTT.

Remarks on this clonotype: A junction boundary mismatches the germline segment, possibly from a read error. The chain carries TRBV4-2 and TRBJ2-2, with a weak D call TRBD2 (5 bases). In germline, CDR1 is LGHNA, CDR2 YNFKEQ. This CDR3 spans 14 amino acids. The CDR3 protein is CASALKENTGELLF. The CDR3, as DNA: TGTGCCAGTGCCCTTAAGGAGAACACCGGGGAGCTGTTGTTT.

The chain employs TRBV21-1 and TRBJ1-1; the table calls TRBD1, which could not be checked here. TRBV21-1 is assigned pseudogene status. The CDR3 is 14 residues long. CDR3 sequence: CASSKGGGKSGAFF. CDR3 sequence (DNA): TGTGCCAGCAGCAAAGGGGGGGGGAAATCTGGAGCTTTCTTT.

In regard to this clonotype: Compared with germline, one end of the junction differs, possibly owing to a read error. The rearrangement joins TRBV5-1 to TRBJ2-7; TRBD1 might be the D (5 bases). This CDR3 has 14 residues. Germline CDR1 and CDR2: SGHRS and YFSETQ. CDR3: CTSSSPRDPFEQYF. CDR3 nucleotides: TGCACCAGCAGCTCGCCCAGGGATCCCTTCGAGCAGTACTTC. The complete variable domain, with remaining parts taken from reference TRBV5-1 and TRBJ2-7, reads KAGVTQTPRYLIKTRGQQVTLSCSPISGHRSVSWYQQTPGQGLQFLFEYFSETQRNKGNFPGRFSGRQFSNSRSEMNVSTLELGDSALYLCTSSSPRDPFEQYFGPGTRLTVT.

With respect to this clonotype: The conserved phenylalanine or tryptophan normally closing the CDR3 is absent here, so this likely arose from a read error. The V gene is TRBV4-1, the J gene TRBJ2-7; D gene uncertain. The CDR3 is 15 residues long. Trimming cost V 3 bases and J 3 bases, with 15 bases left between them. In germline, CDR1 is MGHRA, CDR2 YSYEKL. CDR3 loop: CASSHRQSTFYEQYL. The CDR3 bases are TGCGCCAGCAGCCATAGACAATCGACCTTCTACGAGCAGTACCTC.

This clonotype was found a few times. V usage is TRBV20-1 and J usage is TRBJ2-7; TRBD1 might be the D (6 bases). CDR3 length: 21 amino acids. Deletions cut 1 base from V and 2 bases from J, with 33 bases between. Per the germline V gene, CDR1 is DFQATT and CDR2 is SNEGSKA (reference sequence). The CDR3 sequence is CSARGVVGTALKDRGAYEQYF. In nucleotides, the CDR3 is TGCAGTGCTAGAGGCGTAGTGGGGACCGCCCTTAAGGACAGAGGAGCCTACGAGCAGTACTTC.

CDR3 coding DNA: TGTGCCAGCACTTTAGAGGGGGGACAGGCCAAAAACATTCAGTACTTC. Protein product: CASTLEGGQAKNIQYF. The genes are TRBV11-2 and TRBJ2-4; perhaps TRBD1 as D (7 bases). Trimming left V 7 bases short and J 1 base short, with 17 bases between. Per the germline V gene, CDR1 is SGHAT and CDR2 is FQNNGV. This CDR3 comprises 16 residues.

Regarding this clonotype: One end of the junction varies from germline; a read error may be responsible. The chain employs TRBV6-5 and TRBJ2-1; D gene uncertain. Germline V CDR1 and CDR2: MNHEY, SVGAGI. The CDR3 is 17 amino acids. Here the CDR3 reads CASSYSFAPRSYNEQFF. DNA for the CDR3: TGTGCCAGTAGTTACTCGTTTGCCCCCCGCTCCTACAATGAGCAATTCTTC.

This clonotype was seen only a few times. This rearrangement joins TRBV5-6 to TRBJ1-2; D not resolved. The CDR3 sequence is 17 residues long. Trimming shortened V by 4 bases and J by 1 base, and 20 bases separated the two germline ends. In germline, CDR1 is SGHDT, CDR2 YYEEEE. CDR3 sequence reads: CASSSVDTPGGNYGYTF. The DNA for the CDR3 is TGTGCCAGCAGCAGCGTCGACACCCCCGGTGGTAACTATGGCTACACCTTC.

Regarding this clonotype: A much larger clone differs from this one at a single base, so this may be a read error. V and J are TRBV2 and TRBJ1-3; D uncertain. Germline values: CDR1 SNHLY, CDR2 FYNNEI. This CDR3 spans 16 amino acids. Trimming cost V 6 bases and J 0 bases, with 15 bases left between them. DNA for the CDR3: TGTGCCAGCAGCCTCGAAGGCATCGGCTCTGGAAACACCATATATTTT. Amino acids: CASSLEGIGSGNTIYF.

A remark on this clonotype: This may come from a read error, since a much larger clone is one base off. The genes are TRBV2 and TRBJ2-1, with a tentative D call TRBD2 (6 bases). CDR3 length: 15 amino acids. Per germline, CDR1 SNHLY and CDR2 FYNNEI. V lost 4 bases, J lost 9 bases, and 19 bases lay in between. CDR3 in amino acids: CASSAYGSSGREQFF. CDR3 DNA: TGTGCCAGCAGTGCCTACGGGAGCAGCGGGCGTGAGCAGTTCTTC.

J is TRBJ2-7 and V is TRBV20-1; 9 positions agree with TRBD2. The CDR3 sequence is 15 residues long. CDR1 is DFQATT and CDR2 is SNEGSKA in the germline V gene (reference sequence). The V segment lost 1 base and the J segment 2 bases; nucleotides outside the gene matches: 6. In DNA form, the CDR3 reads TGCAGTGCTAGAGCTCTTAGCGGGAGCACCTACGAGCAGTACTTC. Translation: CSARALSGSTYEQYF.

Remarks on this clonotype: At one end, the junction sequence differs from germline, possibly due to a read error. The rearrangement uses TRBV20-1 and TRBJ2-2; weak D call: TRBD2 (6 bases). The CDR3 is made up of 12 amino acids. CDR1 and CDR2 from the germline V gene are DFQATT and SNEGSKA (reference sequence). The CDR3 spells CSDSGNTGELFF. CDR3 coding DNA: TGCAGTGATAGCGGAAACACAGGGGAGCTGTTTTTT.

A note on this clonotype: Likely a read error: the CDR3 ends without its conserved phenylalanine or tryptophan. The genes are TRBV6-2 or TRBV6-3 and TRBJ2-1; unclear D gene. V lost 4 bases, J lost 8 bases, and 12 bases lay in between. CDR3 length equals 13 residues. The germline V gene has CDR1 MNHEY and CDR2 SVGEGT. CDR3 in DNA: TGTGCCAGCAGTTTGGCCCCTTACGATGAGCAGTTCTGC. It is translated as CASSLAPYDEQFC.

This clonotype has just one count. A junction boundary mismatches the germline segment, possibly from a read error. The rearrangement joins TRBV4-1 to TRBJ2-1; perhaps TRBD2 as D (5 bases). The CDR3 is 14 residues long. Per the germline V gene, CDR1 is MGHRA and CDR2 is YSYEKL. CDR3 protein: CVSSSTKVVDEQFF. The CDR3, as DNA: TGCGTCAGCAGCTCGACTAAGGTTGTTGATGAGCAGTTCTTC.

Comment on this clonotype: One end of the junction is discordant with germline, which a read error may explain. The V gene is TRBV12-3 or TRBV12-4, the J gene TRBJ2-2; a possible D gene is TRBD2 (6 bases). The CDR3 sequence is 15 residues long. CDR3 residues: CVSSLSQGLTEELFF. CDR3 nucleotides: TGTGTTAGCAGTTTAAGTCAGGGACTCACCGAGGAGCTGTTTTTT.

The rearrangement uses TRBV11-2 and TRBJ2-1; 9 bases match TRBD2. The CDR3 loop spans 16 amino acids. Looked up from germline, CDR1 is SGHAT and CDR2 is FQNNGV. J was trimmed by 6 bases and V by 8 bases; bases with no gene match: 14. This CDR3 is CASRHSGSGHSNEQFF. The CDR3 nucleotides are TGTGCCAGCCGACATAGCGGGAGTGGCCATTCCAATGAGCAGTTCTTC.

About this clonotype: The junction departs from the called germline gene at one end, perhaps through a read error. The V gene is TRBV4-2, the J gene TRBJ1-5; no reliable D call. Germline V gives CDR1 LGHNA, CDR2 YNFKEQ. There are 15 residues in the CDR3. CDR3 DNA: TGTGCCAGCAACCGAGACCTCACTAGCAATCAGCCCCAACGTTTT. This codes for CASNRDLTSNQPQRF.

As regards this clonotype: Given a much more abundant clone one base away, this may be a read error. The rearrangement links TRBV28 to TRBJ2-7; 11 bases fit TRBD2. V lost 5 bases to trimming and J lost 8 bases; unmatched junction nucleotides: 8. Germline CDR1 reads MDHEN; CDR2 reads SYDVKM. The length of the CDR3 is 14 residues. CDR3 in amino acids: CASSRTSGSDKQYF. In DNA, the CDR3 is TGTGCCAGCAGTAGAACTAGCGGGAGTGACAAGCAGTACTTC.

The chain carries TRBV7-2 and TRBJ2-4; 8 nucleotides align to TRBD1. Germline V gene lookup returns CDR1 SGHTA and CDR2 FQGNSA. Unmatched junction bases numbered 8, after V lost 4 bases and J lost 0 bases. The CDR3 covers 17 residues. The CDR3 here is CASSSGQGAAAKNIQYF. The CDR3, as DNA: TGTGCCAGCAGCTCCGGCCAGGGGGCTGCAGCCAAAAACATTCAGTACTTC.

Notes on this clonotype: The conserved final phenylalanine or tryptophan is absent from the CDR3, which likely points to a read error. The chain employs TRBV6-2 or TRBV6-3 and TRBJ2-1, with no clear D. The CDR3 has 13 residues. Germline CDR1 reads MNHEY; CDR2 reads SVGEGT. The CDR3 is CANSLASYNEQFY. CDR3 sequence (DNA): TGTGCCAACAGTTTAGCCTCTTACAATGAGCAGTTCTAC.